These 15 T cell receptor beta chains were sequenced from one sample in a study of cytomegalovirus exposure and HLA in healthy donors. Amplification used 60 Vbeta primers and 13 Jbeta primers. The data were produced by immunoSEQ multiplex PCR, yet TCRdb's version contains in-frame clones alone and is incomplete. The repertoire has 100,000 to 150,000 clones, approximately 74% of them found once; the top ten carry around 7.2%. Sequenced material: PBMCs. These receptors were taken from a male donor in good health and CMV-seronegative.

V gene TRBV6-5 combines with J gene TRBJ2-7; 8 bases agree with TRBD2. From germline, CDR1 is MNHEY and CDR2 SVGAGI. Unmatched junction bases numbered 9, after V lost 5 bases and J lost 3 bases. The CDR3 runs 15 residues. The CDR3 sequence is CASSLLTSGGYEQYF. The CDR3 coding sequence is TGTGCCAGCAGTCTCCTAACTAGCGGAGGCTACGAGCAGTACTTC.

The sample holds a few counts of this clone. One end of the junction fails to match germline, which may point to a read error. This chain joins TRBV7-8 and TRBJ2-1; 8 bases fit TRBD2. The CDR3 is 13 amino acids. Per the germline V gene, CDR1 is SGHVS and CDR2 is FQNEAQ. The CDR3 nucleotides read TGTGCCAGCAGCTCATCTGGGGTAGCGGGGCGGATCTTC. Its translation is CASSSSGVAGRIF.

In this sample, this clone turned up a few times. The chain links TRBV28 to TRBJ2-7; possible D gene TRBD1, 5 bases. Germline-derived CDR1 and CDR2 are MDHEN and SYDVKM. V was clipped by 5 bases and J by 0 bases, with 17 bases between them. The CDR3 runs to 16 residues. This CDR3 reads CASSQITGVFSYEQYF. CDR3 DNA sequence: TGTGCCAGCAGTCAAATAACAGGAGTATTCTCCTACGAGCAGTACTTC.

For this clone: The junction and the germline gene differ at one end; a read error may be behind it. This chain links TRBV7-7 with TRBJ2-5; D is possibly TRBD2 (7 bases). CDR1 and CDR2 from the germline V gene are SSHAT and FNYEAQ (reference sequence). The CDR3 runs 14 residues. CDR3 residues: CASSSRGAQETQYF. Written as DNA, the CDR3 is TGTGCTAGCAGCTCCCGGGGGGCCCAAGAGACCCAGTACTTC.

The chain recombines TRBV28 with TRBJ1-5; D call uncertain. Per the germline V gene, CDR1 is MDHEN and CDR2 is SYDVKM. There are 15 residues in the CDR3. V shed 1 base and J shed 5 bases, with 12 bases lying between them. The DNA of the CDR3 is TGTGCCAGCAGTTTATTAACGGGATTCGATCAGCCCCAGCATTTT. Translated, it gives CASSLLTGFDQPQHF.

V gene TRBV7-2 combines with J gene TRBJ2-5; perhaps TRBD2 as D (6 bases). CDR3 size: 14 residues. Trimming took 1 base from V and 1 from J, leaving 7 bases between them. Per germline, CDR1 SGHTA and CDR2 FQGNSA. CDR3 residues: CASSLGGGQETQYF. CDR3 in DNA: TGTGCCAGCAGCTTAGGGGGAGGCCAAGAGACCCAGTACTTC.

This chain connects TRBV5-4 to TRBJ1-3; D remains ambiguous. CDR3 length: 15 residues. V shed 2 bases and J shed 0 bases, with 9 bases lying between them. Germline V gene data show CDR1 as SGHNT and CDR2 as YYREEE (reference sequence). The CDR3 is CASSFAGTSGNTIYF. The CDR3 DNA follows: TGTGCCAGCAGCTTTGCGGGAACCTCTGGAAACACCATATATTTT.

A remark on this clone: At one of its ends the junction is not consistent with the germline gene, which may arise from a read error. The chain is built from TRBV7-7 and TRBJ2-3; tentatively, D is TRBD2 (5 bases). Germline values: CDR1 SSHAT, CDR2 FNYEAQ (reference sequence). There are 15 residues in the CDR3. The chain's CDR3 is CASSSSPGRTDTQYF. DNA for the CDR3: TGTGCTAGCAGCTCCTCGCCGGGGAGAACAGATACGCAGTATTTT.

The J gene is TRBJ1-2, the V gene TRBV4-2; TRBD1 matches 9 bases. J gave up 7 bases and V 0 bases, and 9 bases lay outside the gene matches. CDR1 and CDR2 from the germline V gene are LGHNA and YNFKEQ. The CDR3 runs 16 residues. CDR3 sequence: CASSQDPLTGGRGYTF. CDR3 coding DNA: TGTGCCAGCAGCCAAGATCCATTAACAGGGGGCCGTGGCTACACCTTC.

The CDR3 DNA reads TGTGCCAGCAGCCAAGTCACTAGCGGGCCTTGGTACTTC. Its translation is CASSQVTSGPWYF. The V and J genes are TRBV14 and TRBJ2-7; TRBD2 matches at 9 bases. The CDR3 totals 13 residues. V trimming: 1 base; J trimming: 12 bases; junction bases outside the gene matches: 7. Per the germline V gene, CDR1 is SGHDN and CDR2 is FVKESK.

This clone has just one count. The V and J genes are TRBV7-2 and TRBJ2-7; 11 bases map to TRBD1. This CDR3 comprises 15 residues. The V gene end was trimmed by 5 bases and the J gene end by 2 bases; junction bases not matched to a gene: 5. Germline V CDR1 and CDR2: SGHTA, FQGNSA. The chain's CDR3 is CASSPRTGGPYEQYF. The CDR3 DNA sequence: TGTGCCAGCAGCCCCCGGACAGGGGGCCCCTACGAGCAGTACTTC.

Worth noting for this clone: Compared with germline, one end of the junction differs, possibly owing to a read error. The chain has TRBV28 and TRBJ2-5; TRBD1 matches at 10 bases. Germline CDR1 is MDHEN and CDR2 is SYDVKM. This CDR3 is built from 14 residues. The CDR3 coding sequence is TGTGCCGGCAGTTTGACAGGGGGCTGGGAGACCCAGTACTTC. Its translation is CAGSLTGGWETQYF.

The V call is TRBV6-6, the J call TRBJ1-2; 8 nucleotides match TRBD1. V shed 6 bases and J 5 bases; nucleotides not matched to a gene: 8. CDR3 length: 14 residues. CDR1 is MNHNY and CDR2 is SVGAGI in the germline V gene (reference sequence). CDR3 region: CASRLGQGGYGYTF. The DNA for the CDR3 is TGTGCCAGCAGGCTTGGACAGGGAGGTTATGGCTACACCTTC.

At least ten counts were recorded for this clone. This sequence joins TRBV6-6 and TRBJ2-7; D uncertain. Trimming took off 0 bases at V and 4 bases at J, with 13 bases between the two ends. The germline V gene encodes CDR1 MNHNY and CDR2 SVGAGI (reference sequence). The CDR3 covers 15 residues. CDR3 protein: CASSYSEIATYEQYF. CDR3 sequence (DNA): TGTGCCAGCAGTTACTCGGAGATTGCAACTTACGAGCAGTACTTC.

With respect to this clone: Other DNA sequences of this sample code for an identical CDR3. The chain carries TRBV19 and TRBJ1-5, with D uncertain. Germline lookup yields CDR1 LNHDA and CDR2 SQIVND (reference sequence). This CDR3 comprises 12 residues. The V end was cut by 4 bases, the J end by 4 bases, with 5 bases between. CDR3 sequence: CASSTYNQPQHF. The CDR3, as DNA: TGTGCCAGTAGTACCTATAATCAGCCCCAGCATTTT.